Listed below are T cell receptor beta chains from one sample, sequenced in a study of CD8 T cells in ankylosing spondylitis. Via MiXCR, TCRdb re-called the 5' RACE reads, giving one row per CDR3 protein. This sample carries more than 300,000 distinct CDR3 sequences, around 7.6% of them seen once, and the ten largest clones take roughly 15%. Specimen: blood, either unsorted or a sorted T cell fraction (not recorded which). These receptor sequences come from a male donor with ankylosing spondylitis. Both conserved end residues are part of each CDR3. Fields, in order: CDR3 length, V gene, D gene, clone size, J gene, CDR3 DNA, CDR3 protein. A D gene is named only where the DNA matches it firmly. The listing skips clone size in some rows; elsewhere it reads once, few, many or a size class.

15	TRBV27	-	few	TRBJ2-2	TGTGCCAGCAGTTTATCCCCCTCCAACACCGGGGAGCTGTTTTTT	CASSLSPSNTGELFF
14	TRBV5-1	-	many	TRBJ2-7	TGCGCCAGCAGCTTGGATGTGGGGTCCTACGAGCAGTACTTC	CASSLDVGSYEQYF
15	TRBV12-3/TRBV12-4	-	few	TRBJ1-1	TGTGCCAGCATTTTAACAGGGTCTTCAATCACTGAAGCTTTCTTT	CASILTGSSITEAFF
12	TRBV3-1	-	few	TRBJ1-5	TGTGCCAGTCAGGGGTTGAATCAGCCCCAGCATTTT	CASQGLNQPQHF
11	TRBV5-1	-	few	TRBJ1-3	TGCGCCAGCAGCTTGCATAACACCATATATTTT	CASSLHNTIYF
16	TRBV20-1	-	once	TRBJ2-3	TGCAGTGCTAGAGACGAAGCGGCCTATCGCACAGATACGCAGTATTTT	CSARDEAAYRTDTQYF
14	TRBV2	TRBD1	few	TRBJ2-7	TGTGCCAGCAGTCGAGACAGGGGTGTAGGCGAGCAGTACTTC	CASSRDRGVGEQYF
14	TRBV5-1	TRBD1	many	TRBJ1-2	TGCGCCAGCAGCTTGTCACAGGGGGCGGTTGGCTACACCTTC	CASSLSQGAVGYTF
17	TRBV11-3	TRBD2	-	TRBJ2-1	TGTGCCAGCAGCTCCAGCTGGCTAGCGGGCACATACAATGAGCAGTTCTTC	CASSSSWLAGTYNEQFF
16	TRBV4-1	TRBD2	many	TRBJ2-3	TGCGCCAGCAGCCTCCGACTAGCGGGCATATCAGATACGCAGTATTTT	CASSLRLAGISDTQYF
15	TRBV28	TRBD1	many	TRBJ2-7	TGTGCCAGCAGAAAACCCGGACAGGAACCCGCCGAGCAGTACTTC	CASRKPGQEPAEQYF
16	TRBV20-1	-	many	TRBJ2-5	TGCAGTGCTAGAGATCCCCGGGGCGGCATTAGGGAGACCCAGTACTTC	CSARDPRGGIRETQYF
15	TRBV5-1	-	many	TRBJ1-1	TGCGCCAGCAGCTTGGAGAGGGGCCGATGGACTGAAGCTTTCTTT	CASSLERGRWTEAFF
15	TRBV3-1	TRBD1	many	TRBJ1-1	TGTGCCAGCAGCCAAGCCAGCGGGACAGACACTGAAGCTTTCTTT	CASSQASGTDTEAFF
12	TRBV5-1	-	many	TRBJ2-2	TGCGCCAGCAGCACCCCCCCAGGGGAGCTGTTTTTT	CASSTPPGELFF
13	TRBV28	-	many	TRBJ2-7	TGTGCCAGCAGAATAGCTGCTAACTACGAGCAGTACTTC	CASRIAANYEQYF
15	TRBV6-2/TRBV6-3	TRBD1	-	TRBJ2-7	TGTGCCAGCATCAACGACAGGGTCGGTTCCTACGAGCAGTACTTC	CASINDRVGSYEQYF
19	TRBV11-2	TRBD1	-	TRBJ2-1	TGTGCCAGCAGCTTCCGGACAGGGGGGGTTCCAGCGGGATACTATGAGCAGTTCTTC	CASSFRTGGVPAGYYEQFF
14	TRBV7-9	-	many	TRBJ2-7	TGTGCCAGCAGTATTACAAGGGGCTCCTACGAGCAGTACTTC	CASSITRGSYEQYF
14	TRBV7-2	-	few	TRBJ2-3	TGTGCCAGCAGCCGTAGACAGGACACAGATACGCAGTATTTT	CASSRRQDTDTQYF
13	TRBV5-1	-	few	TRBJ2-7	TGCGCCAGCAGCCCACGACAACACTACGAGCAGTACTTC	CASSPRQHYEQYF
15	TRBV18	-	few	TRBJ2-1	TGTGCCAGCTCACCACCGTACCTAGGGGCCAATGAGCAGTTCTTC	CASSPPYLGANEQFF
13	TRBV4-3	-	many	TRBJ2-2	TGCGCCAGCAGCCAAGATTTTTCCGGGGAGCTGTTTTTT	CASSQDFSGELFF
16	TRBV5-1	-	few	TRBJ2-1	TGCGCCAGCAGCTTGGATAGGAACAGGGTATGGGGTGAGCAGTTCTTC	CASSLDRNRVWGEQFF
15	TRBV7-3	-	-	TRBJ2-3	TGTGCCAGCAGCCCTCGGGACCATAGCACAGATACGCAGTATTTT	CASSPRDHSTDTQYF
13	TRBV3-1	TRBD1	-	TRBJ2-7	TGTGCCAGCCGGGGGACAGGGTTTAGTGAGCAGTACTTC	CASRGTGFSEQYF
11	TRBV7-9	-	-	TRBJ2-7	TGTGCCAGCAGCAGTACAGTCGAGCAGTACTTC	CASSSTVEQYF
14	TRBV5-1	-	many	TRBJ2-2	TGCGCCACCGAGAGCGGGCCGAACACCGGGGAGCTGTTTTTT	CATESGPNTGELFF
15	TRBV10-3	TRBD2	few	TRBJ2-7	TGTGCCATCAGGCCCGCCGGGGGGGCGCGTCTCGAGCAGTACTTC	CAIRPAGGARLEQYF
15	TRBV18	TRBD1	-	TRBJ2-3	TGTGCCAGCTCACAGTCGGGACAGGTGACAGATACGCAGTATTTT	CASSQSGQVTDTQYF
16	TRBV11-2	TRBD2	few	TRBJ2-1	TGTGCCAGCAGCACACGTCTAGCGGGAGTTTGGAATGAGCAGTTCTTC	CASSTRLAGVWNEQFF
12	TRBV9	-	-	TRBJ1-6	TGTGCCACCGGGTCTGGGGATTTACCCCTCCACTTT	CATGSGDLPLHF
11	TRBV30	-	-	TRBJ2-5	TGTGCCTGGAGTGTACAAGAGACCCAGTACTTC	CAWSVQETQYF
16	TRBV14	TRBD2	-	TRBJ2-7	TGTGCCAGCAGTCTCCTTAGGGGAGCGGGAGTAAGCGAGCAGTACTTC	CASSLLRGAGVSEQYF
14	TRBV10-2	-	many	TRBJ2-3	TGCGCCAGCAGTGACGGGCAGGGGTTAGGTACGCAGTATTTT	CASSDGQGLGTQYF
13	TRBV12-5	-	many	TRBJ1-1	TGTGCTAGTGGTTCCCCGTGGATAACTGAAGCTTTCTTT	CASGSPWITEAFF
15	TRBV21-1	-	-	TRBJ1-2	TGTGCCAGCAGCAAAAAGGAGCCCGCTAACTATGGCTACACCTTC	CASSKKEPANYGYTF
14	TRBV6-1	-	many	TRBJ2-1	TGTGCCAGCAGAAATGGGGGGGCTCTGAATGAGCAGTTCTTC	CASRNGGALNEQFF
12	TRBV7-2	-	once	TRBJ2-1	TGTGCCAGCAGCTTCGATTGGGGTGAGCAGTTCTTC	CASSFDWGEQFF
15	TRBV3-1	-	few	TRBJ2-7	TGTGCCAGCAGCCAAGAGGGTTCGGTGCCAGGCGAGCAGTACTTC	CASSQEGSVPGEQYF
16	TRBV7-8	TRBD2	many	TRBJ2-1	TGTGCCAGCAGCTTAGTTGCTAGCGGGAGGTTTTGGGAGCAGTTCTTC	CASSLVASGRFWEQFF
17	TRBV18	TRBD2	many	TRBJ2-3	TGTGCCAGCTCACCAAGGACTAGCGGGAGACGCACAGATACGCAGTATTTT	CASSPRTSGRRTDTQYF
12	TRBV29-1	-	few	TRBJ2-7	TGCAGCGTTGAATTGGACACCCACGAGCAGTACTTC	CSVELDTHEQYF
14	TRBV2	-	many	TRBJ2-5	TGTGCCAGCAGTCACCCGACATCCCGAGAGACCCAGTACTTC	CASSHPTSRETQYF
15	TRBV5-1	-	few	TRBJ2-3	TGCGCCAGCAGCTTTACGTCGGGACGGACAGATACGCAGTATTTT	CASSFTSGRTDTQYF
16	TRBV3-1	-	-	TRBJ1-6	TGTGCCAGCAGCCAAGGGCGGACAGAGGGCACTTCACCCCTCCACTTT	CASSQGRTEGTSPLHF
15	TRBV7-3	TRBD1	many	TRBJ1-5	TGTGCCAGCAGCTTATCAGGGGGCGCGGGCCAGCCCCAGCATTTT	CASSLSGGAGQPQHF
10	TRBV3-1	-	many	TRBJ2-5	TGTGCCAGCAGCAGGGAGACCCAGTACTTC	CASSRETQYF
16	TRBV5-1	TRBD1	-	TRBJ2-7	TGCGCCAGCAGCATGACAGGGGGCCTTTTCATTGACGAGCAGTACTTC	CASSMTGGLFIDEQYF
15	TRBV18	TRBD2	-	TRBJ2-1	TGTGCCAGCTCACCGAGCGGGAGGTTGTACAATGAGCAGTTCTTC	CASSPSGRLYNEQFF
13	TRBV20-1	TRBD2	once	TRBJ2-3	TGCAGTGTCCCGCGGGAGGGCTCAGATACGCAGTATTTT	CSVPREGSDTQYF
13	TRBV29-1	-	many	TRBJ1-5	TGCAGCGTTTCCTCCCAGAACAATCAGCCCCAGCATTTT	CSVSSQNNQPQHF
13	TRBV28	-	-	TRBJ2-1	TGTGCCAGCAGTTTAAGACCCTACAATGAGCAGTTCTTC	CASSLRPYNEQFF
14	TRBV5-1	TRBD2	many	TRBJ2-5	TGCGCCAGCAGCAGAGGGACTAGTGAAGAGACCCAGTACTTC	CASSRGTSEETQYF
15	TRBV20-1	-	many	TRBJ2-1	TGCAGTGCTAGCGATCGGGCGAGATCCTACAATGAGCAGTTCTTC	CSASDRARSYNEQFF
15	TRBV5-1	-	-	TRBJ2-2	TGCGCCAGCAGCTTGTACCTCCGGAGCGCCGGGGAGCTGTTTTTT	CASSLYLRSAGELFF
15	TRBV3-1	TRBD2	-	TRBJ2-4	TGTGCCAGCGGGGCGGGAGGGCCGAGCAAAAACATTCAGTACTTC	CASGAGGPSKNIQYF
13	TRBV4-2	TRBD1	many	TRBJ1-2	TGTGCCAGCAGCCCCGGACAGGATTATGGCTACACCTTC	CASSPGQDYGYTF